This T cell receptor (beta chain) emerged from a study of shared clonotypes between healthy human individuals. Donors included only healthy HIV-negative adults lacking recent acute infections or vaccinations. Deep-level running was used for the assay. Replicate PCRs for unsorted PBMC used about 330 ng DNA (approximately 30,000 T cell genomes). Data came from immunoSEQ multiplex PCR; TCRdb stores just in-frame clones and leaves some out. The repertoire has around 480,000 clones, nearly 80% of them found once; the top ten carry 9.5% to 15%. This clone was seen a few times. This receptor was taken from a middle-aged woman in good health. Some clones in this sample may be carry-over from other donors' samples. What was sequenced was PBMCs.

Here the CDR3 DNA reads TGCAGCGTCCGCTTGGAGGGGTTCTCGAACACTGAAGCTTTCTTT. Translated, it gives CSVRLEGFSNTEAFF. J is TRBJ1-1 and V is TRBV29-1; tentative D call: TRBD1 (5 bases). The CDR3 extends over 15 amino acids. Trimming cost V 6 bases and J 1 base, with 18 bases left between them. CDR1 and CDR2 (germline): SQVTM, ANQGSEA.